This entry features one TCR beta chain sequence. This clone was picked up one time. The target of this receptor is not known. At one end the junction does not follow the germline gene, possibly because of a read error. TCRbeta CDR3 regions were amplified from genomic DNA using the immunoSEQ Assay, a bias-controlled multiplex PCR. The study's own analysis went as follows. Nucleated cell counts per sample were estimated from amplification of reference gene primers within the assay. To quantify the absolute abundance of each unique TCRbeta CDR3 rearrangement, sequence reads were collapsed and filtered. For each sample, productive Simpson clonality was calculated as the square root of Simpson's diversity index over productive rearrangements. TCRdb took this table from immuneACCESS and kept in-frame rearrangements with V and J called. Such tables lack part of the clones; where checked against another copy, unresolved V genes explain under half of the gap, and the rest is unexplained. V, J and clone size are taken as reported in that table, and D and trimming were inferred from the DNA itself. For this sample the table gives 30,000 to 35,000 clones, of which 85% were detected only once. The ten largest make up around 13% of the sample.

Whole blood was collected in K2EDTA tubes by collaborating institutions according to the institutions' own protocols. For TCRbeta analysis, collaborators shipped samples as frozen whole blood, isolated PBMCs, or DNA extracted from either of those sample types. These data belong to a study of blood T cell repertoires in COVID-19 (dated by TCRdb to the early 2020s). In terms of the full investigation: Samples covering the acute and convalescent phases of COVID-19 were provided by collaborators in the United States, Italy and Spain. The material from the prospective study consisted of cDNA or gDNA derived from T cells, B-cell-depleted T cells, or PBMCs. The dataset comprised deeply sampled blood TCRbeta repertoires from subjects exposed to, actively infected with, or recovered from COVID-19. A freely available public database, intended as a resource for researchers studying the immune response to SARS-CoV-2, is where the repertoires were released. The samples were drawn from two sources: the first 160 participants of the ongoing ImmuneRACE study, and over 1,000 subjects contributed by 6 global collaborators. Sample metadata almost always included a de-identified subject ID, COVID-19 status, age in years and sex. Where available, HLA class I and class II types were taken from metadata supplied by the sample provider and were not determined by assay-based typing. Broad study findings and their caveats: Clinical and demographic metadata were provided uncurated, with the amount varying by source and participant.

Taken from cysteine to phenylalanine, the CDR3 has 14 residues. The sequence is cut down to CDR3 DNA, 42 bases in frame from base 1. From the germline V gene (reference sequence), CDR1 is MNHEY and CDR2 is SMNVEV. This TCR was recovered from a human donor with acute or convalescent COVID-19. The donor label of this sample is uncertain. The chain is assembled from TRBV27 and TRBJ2-7; TRBD2 is possibly the D segment (6 matching bases). Specimen: peripheral blood. The CDR3 sequence is CVSSLFPGGYEQYF. The DNA sequence is TGTGTCAGCAGTTTATTCCCCGGGGGCTACGAGCAGTACTTC.